A single sample is the source of the 7 T cell receptor beta chains below, sequenced in a study of cytomegalovirus exposure and HLA in healthy donors. 60 Vbeta and 13 Jbeta primers were used in PCR. The assay was immunoSEQ multiplex PCR, and TCRdb's table has in-frame clones only and misses some. The table has some 170,000 clones, roughly 85% seen once. Sequenced sample: PBMCs. The receptors were sampled from a man in his forties in good health and CMV-seronegative.

This chain uses TRBV7-6 with TRBJ2-3; TRBD2 aligns across 11 bases. The CDR3 spans 15 residues. Germline V CDR1 and CDR2: SGHVS, FNYEAQ. V trimming: 4 bases; J trimming: 1 base; junction bases outside the gene matches: 1. CDR3 in DNA: TGTGCCAGCAGCTCGGGACTAGCGGGCACAGATACGCAGTATTTT. This encodes CASSSGLAGTDTQYF.

The rearrangement uses TRBV28 and TRBJ1-2; 8 nucleotides line up with TRBD1. The CDR3 runs 13 residues. Germline V gene sequence: CDR1 MDHEN, CDR2 SYDVKM. The V segment lost 6 bases and the J segment 3 bases; nucleotides outside the gene matches: 3. The CDR3 region has the DNA TGTGCCAGCAGCCCAGGGGGCCACTATGGCTACACCTTC. Its protein is CASSPGGHYGYTF.

The V gene is TRBV5-4, the J gene TRBJ2-7; unclear D gene. Germline V lookup: CDR1 SGHNT, CDR2 YYREEE (reference sequence). This CDR3 is 13 amino acids long. V lost 0 bases, J lost 3 bases, and 7 bases lay in between. The CDR3 loop reads CASSLGGNYEQYF. CDR3 nucleotide sequence: TGTGCCAGCAGCTTGGGCGGAAACTACGAGCAGTACTTC.

This clone was seen just once. The J gene is TRBJ2-4, the V gene TRBV5-5; 9 nucleotides match TRBD1. The V gene's germline CDR1 is SGHKS and CDR2 YYEKEE (reference sequence). The CDR3 is 19 residues long. Losses at the gene ends were 4 bases for V and 2 bases for J; bases not matched to a gene: 16. The CDR3 is CASSPLYRDRVSSKNIQYF. The CDR3 nucleotides read TGTGCCAGCAGCCCCTTATATCGGGACAGGGTATCATCCAAAAACATTCAGTACTTC.

The chain uses TRBV7-2 and TRBJ2-3; 9 bases match TRBD2. Looked up from germline, CDR1 is SGHTA and CDR2 is FQGNSA. CDR3 length equals 16 residues. The J segment lost 4 bases and the V segment lost 1 base, leaving 6 bases of the junction unmatched. Here the CDR3 DNA reads TGTGCCAGCAGCTTAGAGTCTAGCGGGACTCCAGATACGCAGTATTTT. Protein: CASSLESSGTPDTQYF.

The genes are TRBV27 and TRBJ1-4; 11 bases agree with TRBD1. This CDR3 is 14 amino acids long. CDR1 and CDR2 from the germline V gene are MNHEY and SMNVEV (reference sequence). After removal of 6 bases from V and 7 bases from J, the junction contained 4 bases not matched to a gene. CDR3 bases: TGTGCCAGCAGAAGGGACAGGGGGGCTGAAAAACTGTTTTTT. Its translation: CASRRDRGAEKLFF. The full variable domain, its missing parts supplied by reference TRBV27 and TRBJ1-4, is EAQVTQNPRYLITVTGKKLTVTCSQNMNHEYMSWYRQDPGLGLRQIYYSMNVEVTDKGDVPEGYKVSRKEKRNFPLILESPSPNQTSLYFCASRRDRGAEKLFFGSGTQLSVL.

This sequence joins TRBV7-9 and TRBJ1-5; maybe TRBD1 (5 bases). V was shortened by 5 bases and J by 3 bases, with 17 bases between the two germline ends. Germline CDR1 is SEHNR and CDR2 is FQNEAQ (reference sequence). The CDR3 covers 16 residues. The CDR3 DNA reads as TGTGCCAGCAGCCAAACAAGGGGCCCCGCCAATCAGCCCCAGCATTTT. This translates into CASSQTRGPANQPQHF.